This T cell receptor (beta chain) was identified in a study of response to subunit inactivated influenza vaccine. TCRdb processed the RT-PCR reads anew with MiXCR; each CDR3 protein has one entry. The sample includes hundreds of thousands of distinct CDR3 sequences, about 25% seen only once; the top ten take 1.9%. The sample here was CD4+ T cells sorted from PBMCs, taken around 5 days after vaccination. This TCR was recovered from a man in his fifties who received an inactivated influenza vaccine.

The CDR3 DNA follows: TGTGCCAGCAGCCAAGTGACTACTACCCAGTACTTC. This encodes CASSQVTTTQYF. The genes are TRBV3-1 and TRBJ2-5; TRBD2 is a possible D gene (5 bases). The germline gives CDR1 LGHDT, CDR2 YNNKEL (reference sequence). V lost 1 base and J lost 8, with 8 bases in between. The CDR3 extends over 12 amino acids.